This T cell receptor beta chain was obtained from a study of human thymus T cells. The CDR3 has 13 residues. Corrective surgery for congenital heart defects was being performed on the healthy Finnish infants who were the donors. Half of the eight donors gave roughly 0.45-1 mL blood during surgery. Genomic DNA was extracted from every available blood leukocyte. Details on this clone: Its antigen is unknown.

Profiled with immunoSEQ multiplex PCR; TCRdb holds only in-frame clones, not every one. The sample holds some 57,000 clones, approximately 95% seen once. Study-level results: Gene usage for V and J segments appeared biased in thymic and blood repertoires.

The chain carries TRBV21-1 and TRBJ1-2. TRBV21-1 is a pseudogene segment. The sample consisted of blood. The receptor was derived from a boy in the first two years of life with a congenital heart defect but otherwise immunologically healthy. For the CDR3, the DNA is TGTGCCAGCAGGGGGGGGCTTAACTATGGCTACACCTTC. This gives the protein CASRGGLNYGYTF.